The clone carrying this T cell receptor beta chain was observed a handful of times. The V end was cut by 0 bases, the J end by 10 bases, with 22 bases between. CDR1 and CDR2 (germline): DFQATT, SNEGSKA (reference sequence). The CDR3 spans 15 residues. Via MiXCR, TCRdb re-called the 5' RACE reads, giving one row per CDR3 protein. The table has 9,500 to 15,000 distinct CDR3 sequences, roughly 47% seen once; the top ten hold 12%. Treg sorting used a CD4+CD25+CD127-/low gate. This receptor was obtained from a female donor with breast cancer. The chain joins TRBV20-1 to TRBJ2-7; the D gene could be TRBD1 or TRBD2 (5 bases each). The material sequenced was tumor-infiltrating Tregs sorted from the breast tumor. The CDR3 loop is CSARDWDGTLRGQYF. Here the CDR3 DNA reads TGCAGTGCTAGAGATTGGGACGGGACCCTACGAGGACAGTACTTC.